These T cell receptor beta chains were read from a single sample in a study of control samples from healthy donors and cancer patients. TCRdb's copy holds only in-frame clones and misses some; the assay was immunoSEQ multiplex PCR. The table includes approximately 140,000 clones, around 90% detected once. The sequenced sample consisted of blood. These receptors originate from a man younger than 30 in good health. The CDR3 runs from the conserved cysteine through the conserved F or W. A D gene is named only where the DNA matches it firmly. Size is stated for part of the rows, as once, few or many counts, or as a class when the clone is expanded.

clone size	D gene	V gene	J gene	CDR3 DNA	CDR3 protein
-	TRBD2	TRBV4-2	TRBJ2-5	TGTGCCAGCAGCCAAGGGACTAGCGGGGGGGCCGGTGAGACCCAGTACTTC	CASSQGTSGGAGETQYF
-	-	TRBV6-6	TRBJ1-6	TGTGCCAGCAGTCAGGGAGTTTATAATTCACCCCTCCACTTT	CASSQGVYNSPLHF
-	-	TRBV6-1	TRBJ2-1	TGTGCCAGCAGTGCCCTAAGTGGCGTCTCCTACAATGAGCAGTTCTTC	CASSALSGVSYNEQFF
-	TRBD1	TRBV6-5	TRBJ1-2	TGTGCCAGCAGACCCGGACAGGGGGCTGGCTACACCTTC	CASRPGQGAGYTF
-	TRBD1	TRBV5-1	TRBJ1-2	TGCGCCAGCAGCCAAACACAGGGGAACTATGGCTACACCTTC	CASSQTQGNYGYTF
-	-	TRBV6-6	TRBJ2-7	TGTGCCAGCAGTTACGAGTCGCACGAGCAGTACTTC	CASSYESHEQYF
-	-	TRBV4-1	TRBJ1-4	TGCGCCAGCAGCCAGATGGACCCGTCAACTAATGAAAAACTGTTTTTT	CASSQMDPSTNEKLFF
-	-	TRBV7-2	TRBJ2-2	TGTGCCAGCAGCTTCTCGGGCACCGGGGAGCTGTTTTTT	CASSFSGTGELFF
-	TRBD2	TRBV5-1	TRBJ2-1	TGCGCCAGCAGCTTGGGCCCCCTTGCGGGGGAGAACAATGAGCAGTTCTTC	CASSLGPLAGENNEQFF
-	-	TRBV5-4	TRBJ1-3	TGTGCCAGCAGCTTGGCGGGGAACTCTGGAAACACCATATATTTT	CASSLAGNSGNTIYF
-	-	TRBV6-5	TRBJ1-2	TGTGCCAGCAGTTACTATTCGGACTGGGACTATGGCTACACCTTC	CASSYYSDWDYGYTF
-	-	TRBV4-1	TRBJ2-2	TGCGCCAGTTCGGCGACGGAAAACACCGGGGAGCTGTTTTTT	CASSATENTGELFF
-	-	TRBV23-1	TRBJ2-5	TGCGCCAGCAGTCCCCCTCAAAGATCATTCCAAGAGACCCAGTACTTC	CASSPPQRSFQETQYF
-	-	TRBV9	TRBJ1-2	TGTGCCAGCAGCGTAGGGGCAGTTAGTAACAACTATGGCTACACCTTC	CASSVGAVSNNYGYTF
-	-	TRBV5-6	TRBJ1-2	TGTGCCAGCAGCTTGTTAACATCGGGGGACTATGGCTACACCTTC	CASSLLTSGDYGYTF
-	-	TRBV28	TRBJ2-7	TGTGCCAGCATTCCGGGGGGCAGGTCCTACGAGCAGTACTTC	CASIPGGRSYEQYF
-	-	TRBV2	TRBJ2-5	TGTGCCAGACAGGGTTCTCCGTGGCGGGAGACCCAGTACTTC	CARQGSPWRETQYF
-	-	TRBV12-3/TRBV12-4	TRBJ2-2	TGTGCCAGCATTGAGGGCGGGGAGCTGTTTTTT	CASIEGGELFF
-	-	TRBV30	TRBJ1-1	TGTGCCTGGACCGCACCGGGGAGGAACACTGAAGCTTTCTTT	CAWTAPGRNTEAFF
-	-	TRBV28	TRBJ1-2	TGTGCCAGCAGTTTCCAGTCCTATGGCTACACCTTC	CASSFQSYGYTF
-	-	TRBV9	TRBJ1-3	TGTGCCAGCAGGTCGGGAGGACTCAGCTCTGGAAACACCATATATTTT	CASRSGGLSSGNTIYF
-	-	TRBV6-5	TRBJ2-7	TGTGCCAGCAGTCAGGAGGGCTTCTCCTACGAGCAGTACTTC	CASSQEGFSYEQYF
-	TRBD1	TRBV3-1/TRBV3-2	TRBJ1-1	TGTGCCAGCAGAAACGCTTGGGACAGATGGGACACTGAAGCTTTCTTT	CASRNAWDRWDTEAFF
-	TRBD2	TRBV25-1	TRBJ2-7	TGTGCCAGCAGTGAATATGCGGGGGGTGGTTACGAGCAGTACTTC	CASSEYAGGGYEQYF
-	-	TRBV18	TRBJ2-6	TGTGCCAGCTCACCCAGGGAATCTGGGGCCAACGTCCTGACTTTC	CASSPRESGANVLTF
-	-	TRBV11-2	TRBJ2-5	TGTGCCAGCAGCTTAGATCGGTGGGGGCCGGACCAAGAGACCCAGTACTTC	CASSLDRWGPDQETQYF
-	TRBD1	TRBV19	TRBJ1-4	TGTGCCAGTAGCTACAGGACAGGACCAACTAATGAAAAACTGTTTTTT	CASSYRTGPTNEKLFF
-	-	TRBV6-5	TRBJ2-3	TGTGCCAGCATGGTGACAGACTCCACAGATACGCAGTATTTT	CASMVTDSTDTQYF
-	-	TRBV14	TRBJ2-5	TGTGCCAGCAGCCAGTCGGTTTTTCGGACCCAGTACTTC	CASSQSVFRTQYF
-	TRBD2	TRBV4-1	TRBJ2-5	TGCGCCAGCAGCCAAGTCGCGCTAGCGGGGGGGCTCGGTGAGACCCAGTACTTC	CASSQVALAGGLGETQYF
-	TRBD1	TRBV6-6	TRBJ1-1	TGTGCCAGCAGCCGAATAAGGGGGCTCGGTCAGGACACTGAAGCTTTCTTT	CASSRIRGLGQDTEAFF
-	-	TRBV4-3	TRBJ2-7	TGCGCGGAGGGCGGCTACGAGCAGTACTTC	CAEGGYEQYF
once	-	TRBV6-1	TRBJ2-7	TGTGCCAGCAGTGAAGCAAGGGACGGCTACTACGAGCAGTACTTC	CASSEARDGYYEQYF
-	-	TRBV7-2	TRBJ1-6	TGTGCCAGCAGCTTAATCGGTTTCCAGGAGATATATAATTCACCCCTCCACTTT	CASSLIGFQEIYNSPLHF
-	-	TRBV6-2/TRBV6-3	TRBJ2-7	TGTGCCAGCAGCCAGGACAGCTACGAGCAGTACTTC	CASSQDSYEQYF
-	TRBD1	TRBV18	TRBJ1-3	TGTGCCAGCTCACTACCGGGACAGGGGAAAACTGGAAACACCATATATTTT	CASSLPGQGKTGNTIYF
-	TRBD1	TRBV5-1	TRBJ2-7	TGCGCCAGCAGCTTAGAGGGACAGGGTATGCGCGAGCAGTACTTC	CASSLEGQGMREQYF
-	-	TRBV5-8	TRBJ1-2	TGTGCCACCCCGACCAGGGGTAACTATGGCTACACCTTC	CATPTRGNYGYTF
-	TRBD1	TRBV7-9	TRBJ1-1	TGTGCCAGCAGCTTTTTACCCGACAGGGGCGAAACTGAAGCTTTCTTT	CASSFLPDRGETEAFF
-	-	TRBV28	TRBJ1-1	TGTGCCAGCAGCCTCCGGGACAACTTTTACACTGAAGCTTTCTTT	CASSLRDNFYTEAFF
-	-	TRBV11-2	TRBJ2-7	TGTGCCAGCAGCTTTGAAGACAGGCCCTACGAGCAGTACTTC	CASSFEDRPYEQYF
-	-	TRBV11-2	TRBJ1-1	TGTGCCAGCAGCTCCAGGTTTGGGGTGAACACTGAAGCTTTCTTT	CASSSRFGVNTEAFF
-	-	TRBV2	TRBJ2-7	TGTGCCACCCGAGAGGGATCCTACGAGCAGTACTTC	CATREGSYEQYF
-	-	TRBV7-8	TRBJ2-1	TGTGCCAGCAGCCTCTCTTCCCCAGGACACAATGAGCAGTTCTTC	CASSLSSPGHNEQFF
-	-	TRBV6-6	TRBJ1-3	TGTGCCAGCAGTTACGGTGGGTCTGGAAACACCATATATTTT	CASSYGGSGNTIYF
-	-	TRBV5-1	TRBJ1-2	TGCGCCAGCAGCCCCGGGGACATCGGGCACTATGGCTACACCTTC	CASSPGDIGHYGYTF
-	-	TRBV4-1	TRBJ1-1	TGCGCCAGCAGCCATCCGGACGGCTCGAACACTGAAGCTTTCTTT	CASSHPDGSNTEAFF
-	-	TRBV7-3	TRBJ2-2	TGTGCCAGCAGCCAACAAGGTGGGACCGGGGAGCTGTTTTTT	CASSQQGGTGELFF
-	-	TRBV6-5	TRBJ2-7	TGTGCCAGCAGTTACAGGGGTATTGGGGAGCAGTACTTC	CASSYRGIGEQYF
once	-	TRBV7-9	TRBJ1-1	TGTGCCAGCAGCTTAAAAAGGGCAGAGACTGAAGCTTTCTTT	CASSLKRAETEAFF